The 8 T cell receptor beta chains listed next were all sequenced from one sample in a study of shared clonotypes between healthy human individuals. The method was immunoSEQ multiplex PCR; TCRdb's version includes in-frame clones alone and lacks a portion of them. The data hold about 1.5 million clones, with more than 95% observed a single time. The specimen was naive CD4+ T cells sorted from blood. Subset given: CD45RA+ positively selected. The receptors were sampled from a man aged 25-45 years in good health.

The chain joins TRBV19 to TRBJ2-7; 7 nucleotides align to TRBD2. This CDR3 comprises 15 residues. The germline gives CDR1 LNHDA, CDR2 SQIVND (reference sequence). After removal of 3 bases from V and 6 bases from J, the junction contained 11 bases not matched to a gene. CDR3 in DNA: TGTGCCAGTAGTATCTTCCTAGCGGAGGGGCGCGAGCAGTACTTC. This translates into CASSIFLAEGREQYF. Full variable domain (remainder filled in from reference TRBV19 and TRBJ2-7): DGGITQSPKYLFRKEGQNVTLSCEQNLNHDAMYWYRQDPGQGLRLIYYSQIVNDFQKGDIAEGYSVSREKKESFPLTVTSAQKNPTAFYLCASSIFLAEGREQYFGPGTRLTVT.

The V gene is TRBV11-1, the J gene TRBJ2-7; D is ambiguous. This CDR3 is built from 14 residues. The V end was cut by 1 base, the J end by 0 bases, with 7 bases between. The germline CDR1 and CDR2 sequences are SGHAT and FQDESV (reference sequence). The CDR3 DNA reads as TGTGCCAGCAGCTTAGTGGGCAGCTCCTACGAGCAGTACTTC. It codes for CASSLVGSSYEQYF. The variable domain in full, with the rest retrieved from reference TRBV11-1 and TRBJ2-7, is EAEVAQSPRYKITEKSQAVAFWCDPISGHATLYWYRQILGQGPELLVQFQDESVVDDSQLPKDRFSAERLKGVDSTLKIQPAELGDSAMYLCASSLVGSSYEQYFGPGTRLTVT.

V gene TRBV5-5 combines with J gene TRBJ2-7; D is uncertain. Germline V gene sequence: CDR1 SGHKS, CDR2 YYEKEE (reference sequence). V was cut by 1 base and J by 0 bases, with 8 bases left in between. CDR3 length equals 14 residues. CDR3 coding DNA: TGTGCCAGCAGCTTGTTCGAGGCCTCCTACGAGCAGTACTTC. Translating it yields CASSLFEASYEQYF.

The chain couples TRBV5-1 to TRBJ2-2; weak D call: TRBD2 (6 bases). The CDR3 consists of 16 residues. The V gene lost 2 bases and the J gene lost 0 bases, with 11 bases spanning the gap. The germline CDR1 and CDR2 sequences are SGHRS and YFSETQ. This CDR3 reads CASSFPGTSNTGELFF. The CDR3 DNA reads as TGCGCCAGCAGCTTCCCCGGGACTTCGAACACCGGGGAGCTGTTTTTT.

The chain links TRBV5-1 to TRBJ2-1; 9 nucleotides line up with TRBD2. With 2 bases clipped from V and 8 bases from J, the junction kept 5 bases outside the gene matches. This CDR3 region has 14 residues. Germline values: CDR1 SGHRS, CDR2 YFSETQ. The CDR3 bases are TGCGCCAGCAGCTTATCAGCGGGAGGCGATGAGCAGTTCTTC. Encoded protein: CASSLSAGGDEQFF.

The chain is built from TRBV11-2 and TRBJ2-7, with 9 positions matching TRBD2. Germline V gives CDR1 SGHAT, CDR2 FQNNGV. This CDR3 is built from 15 residues. V shed 4 bases and J 2 bases; nucleotides not matched to a gene: 6. The CDR3 DNA sequence: TGTGCCAGCAGCTCTCAACTAGCGGGTACCTACGAGCAGTACTTC. Its protein product is CASSSQLAGTYEQYF. Using reference TRBV11-2 and TRBJ2-7 for the parts outside the CDR3, the full variable domain is EAGVAQSPRYKIIEKRQSVAFWCNPISGHATLYWYQQILGQGPKLLIQFQNNGVVDDSQLPKDRFSAERLKGVDSTLKIQPAKLEDSAVYLCASSSQLAGTYEQYFGPGTRLTVT.

This clone was found once. The chain's CDR3 is CASSGEYRREQYF. The CDR3 DNA is TGTGCCAGCAGTGGGGAGTACAGACGCGAGCAGTACTTC. This rearrangement joins TRBV6-1 to TRBJ2-7, with D perhaps TRBD2 (5 bases). This CDR3 is 13 amino acids long. Per the germline V gene, CDR1 is MNHNS and CDR2 is SASEGT. Trimming took off 4 bases at V and 6 bases at J, with 13 bases between the two ends.

The rearrangement links TRBV14 to TRBJ2-7, with D unclear. Germline CDR1 is SGHDN and CDR2 is FVKESK. CDR3 length: 13 amino acids. Trimming left V 1 base short and J 0 bases short, with 4 bases between. CDR3 nucleotide sequence: TGTGCCAGCAGCCAAGCGAACTCCTACGAGCAGTACTTC. Translating gives CASSQANSYEQYF.